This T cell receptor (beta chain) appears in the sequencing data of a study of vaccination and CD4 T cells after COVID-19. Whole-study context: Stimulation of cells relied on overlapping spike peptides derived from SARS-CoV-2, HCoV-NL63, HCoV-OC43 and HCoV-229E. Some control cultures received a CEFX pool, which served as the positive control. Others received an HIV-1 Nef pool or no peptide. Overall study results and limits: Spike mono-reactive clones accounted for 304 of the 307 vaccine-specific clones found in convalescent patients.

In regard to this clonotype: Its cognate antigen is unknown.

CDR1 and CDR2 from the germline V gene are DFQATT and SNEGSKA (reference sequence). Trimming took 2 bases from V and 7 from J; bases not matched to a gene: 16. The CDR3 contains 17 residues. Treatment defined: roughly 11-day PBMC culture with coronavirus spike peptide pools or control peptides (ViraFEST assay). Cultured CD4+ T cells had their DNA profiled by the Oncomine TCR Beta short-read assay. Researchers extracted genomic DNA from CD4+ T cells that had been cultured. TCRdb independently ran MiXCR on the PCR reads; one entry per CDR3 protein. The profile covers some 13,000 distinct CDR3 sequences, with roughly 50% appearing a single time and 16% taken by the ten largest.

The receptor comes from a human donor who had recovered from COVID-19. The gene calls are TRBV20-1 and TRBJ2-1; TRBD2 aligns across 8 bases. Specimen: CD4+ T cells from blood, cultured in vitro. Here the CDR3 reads CSARPRTSGTLDNEQFF. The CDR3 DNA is TGCAGTGCTAGACCAAGAACTAGCGGTACTCTTGATAATGAGCAGTTCTTC.